This T cell receptor beta chain derives from a study of beta chain features in type 1 diabetes. The study, taken as a whole, reports: Using cDNA template may skew counts toward highly expressing activated cells. The influence of HLA type on TCRB rearrangement stayed undetermined. Across all four CD4+ subsets, people with type 1 diabetes showed modestly shorter TCRB CDR3s. Type 1 diabetes patients had VDJ junctions that carried fewer insertions and more deletions.

Sequencing targeted expressed TCRB transcripts, as all isolated RNA had been reverse transcribed. Sequenced by immunoSEQ multiplex PCR; TCRdb stores in-frame clones only, minus some. The sample gives some 100,000 clones, 40% of which show up once; about 0.07% is in the top ten. For this clone: Antigen unknown.

The V and J ends lost 3 bases and 8 bases respectively, with 17 bases between them. CDR3 length: 14 residues. In germline, CDR1 is SGDLS, CDR2 YYNGEE. This clonotype was obtained from a woman aged 18-29 years in good health. This chain links TRBV9 with TRBJ1-2; D is possibly TRBD1 (5 bases). The sequenced material came from stem cell memory CD4+ T cells from blood. CDR3 sequence: CASSGGRGKGGYTF. In nucleotides, the CDR3 is TGTGCCAGCAGCGGTGGAAGGGGAAAGGGAGGCTACACCTTC. Full variable domain (rest looked up from reference TRBV9 and TRBJ1-2): DSGVTQTPKHLITATGQRVTLRCSPRSGDLSVYWYQQSLDQGLQFLIQYYNGEERAKGNILERFSAQQFPDLHSELNLSSLELGDSALYFCASSGGRGKGGYTFGSGTRLTVV.